The rows below give T cell receptor beta chains drawn from one sample of a study of blood T cell repertoires in COVID-19. Assay: immunoSEQ multiplex PCR; the TCRdb copy retains only in-frame clones and omits some. The sample yields some 110,000 clones, roughly 84% seen once. The sample taken for sequencing was PBMCs or T cells enriched from blood (not recorded which). These TCRs come from a woman aged 25-40 years who had recovered from COVID-19. Both conserved end residues are part of each CDR3. The D gene is left open where the match is weak. The size of a clone is reported for some rows only, either as once, few or many, or as a class for expanded clones.

j_call | clone_size | v_call | d_call | cdr3_aa | cdr3_nt
TRBJ2-5 | . | TRBV2 | . | CASRTQGGQVYF | TGTGCCAGCAGGACTCAAGGGGGACAAGTGTACTTC
TRBJ2-1 | . | TRBV5-5 | . | CASSFGGSSYNEQFF | TGTGCCAGCAGCTTTGGGGGGAGCTCCTACAATGAGCAGTTCTTC
TRBJ2-7 | . | TRBV7-2 | . | CASSFTSREQYF | TGTGCCAGCAGCTTTACCTCGCGGGAGCAGTACTTC
TRBJ2-1 | . | TRBV6-1 | . | CASSERGGTVDEQFF | TGTGCCAGCAGTGAACGGGGCGGGACTGTCGATGAGCAGTTCTTC
TRBJ2-7 | . | TRBV28 | . | CASSLWRGGQYF | TGTGCCAGCAGTTTGTGGCGGGGAGGGCAGTACTTC
TRBJ2-7 | once | TRBV6-4 | . | CASSSSSQAGPAYEQYF | TGTGCCAGCAGTTCCTCTTCTCAAGCGGGCCCGGCTTACGAGCAGTACTTC
TRBJ1-6 | . | TRBV19 | TRBD1 | CASSAQRGGDSPLHF | TGTGCCAGTAGTGCCCAGAGAGGGGGCGATTCACCCCTCCACTTT
TRBJ2-7 | . | TRBV11-2 | TRBD2 | CASRLGPAGDREQYF | TGTGCCAGCAGGTTGGGCCCAGCGGGAGATAGGGAGCAGTACTTC
TRBJ1-1 | . | TRBV5-1 | . | CASSFGGANTEAFF | TGCGCCAGCAGCTTTGGGGGGGCGAACACTGAAGCTTTCTTT
TRBJ2-2 | . | TRBV5-5 | . | CASSLVGGAPSGELFF | TGTGCCAGCAGCTTGGTCGGAGGGGCCCCCTCCGGGGAGCTGTTTTTT
TRBJ2-5 | . | TRBV29-1 | TRBD1 | CSFAPGQRRETQYF | TGCAGCTTCGCCCCGGGACAGAGAAGGGAGACCCAGTACTTC
TRBJ2-4 | . | TRBV25-1 | TRBD2 | CASSEGRGKNIQYF | TGTGCCAGCAGTGAAGGGAGGGGCAAAAACATTCAGTACTTC
TRBJ2-4 | once | TRBV19 | . | CASSAAGTGIGRAQENIQYF | TGTGCCAGTAGTGCAGCCGGCACAGGGATCGGTAGGGCACAAGAAAACATTCAGTACTTC
TRBJ2-7 | . | TRBV14 | . | CASSVATGQLYEQYF | TGTGCCAGCAGCGTCGCGACAGGCCAACTTTACGAGCAGTACTTC
TRBJ1-1 | . | TRBV29-1 | TRBD1 | CSVAPQGYTEAFF | TGCAGCGTTGCCCCACAGGGGTACACTGAAGCTTTCTTT
TRBJ1-4 | . | TRBV7-9 | . | CASSPLGGINEKLFF | TGTGCCAGCAGCCCTCTCGGAGGGATTAATGAAAAACTGTTTTTT
TRBJ2-3 | . | TRBV3-1/TRBV3-2 | . | CASSPNSLSTDTQYF | TGTGCCAGCAGCCCCAACAGCTTGAGCACAGATACGCAGTATTTT
TRBJ2-1 | . | TRBV5-6 | . | CASSFSDSYNEQFF | TGTGCCAGCAGCTTTAGTGACAGTTACAATGAGCAGTTCTTC
TRBJ2-1 | . | TRBV19 | . | CASSPRTGRQDYNEQFF | TGTGCCAGTAGTCCCCGCACGGGGAGGCAGGACTACAATGAGCAGTTCTTC
TRBJ1-1 | . | TRBV27 | TRBD1 | CASSPDRPRNTEAFF | TGTGCCAGCAGTCCGGACAGGCCGAGGAACACTGAAGCTTTCTTT
TRBJ2-1 | . | TRBV21-1 | . | CASSKVGPTYNEQFF | TGTGCCAGCAGCAAGGTGGGCCCCACCTACAATGAGCAGTTCTTC
TRBJ1-1 | . | TRBV19 | . | CASSPTAAEDSGGTEAFF | TGTGCCAGTAGTCCGACGGCAGCAGAGGACAGCGGTGGGACTGAAGCTTTCTTT
TRBJ2-2 | . | TRBV12-3/TRBV12-4 | . | CASSLSGGELFF | TGTGCCAGCAGTCTTAGCGGCGGGGAGCTGTTTTTT
TRBJ2-6 | . | TRBV7-5 | . | CVRSPGTGSSGANVLTF | TGTGTCAGAAGCCCCGGGACAGGTAGCTCTGGGGCCAACGTCCTGACTTTC
TRBJ2-3 | . | TRBV10-3 | TRBD1 | CATHRTPTGTPSTDTQYF | TGTGCCACCCATAGGACCCCGACAGGGACCCCTAGCACAGATACGCAGTATTTT
TRBJ2-3 | . | TRBV3-1/TRBV3-2 | . | CASSQFGPDTQYF | TGTGCCAGCAGCCAGTTTGGCCCCGATACGCAGTATTTT
TRBJ2-3 | . | TRBV6-2/TRBV6-3 | TRBD1 | CASSYRGQTDTQYF | TGTGCCAGCAGTTACAGGGGGCAGACAGATACGCAGTATTTT
TRBJ2-7 | . | TRBV30 | . | CAWRAVGAEQYF | TGTGCCTGGAGGGCGGTTGGGGCGGAGCAGTACTTC
TRBJ2-1 | . | TRBV6-1 | . | CASRESGTYSDGEQFF | TGTGCCAGCAGGGAATCCGGGACTTATTCAGACGGTGAGCAGTTCTTC
TRBJ1-5 | . | TRBV6-2/TRBV6-3 | TRBD1 | CASSRQGVGNQPQHF | TGTGCCAGCAGTCGACAGGGGGTGGGCAATCAGCCCCAGCATTTT
TRBJ2-1 | . | TRBV24-1 | TRBD2 | CATSDFGAGGLLGEQFF | TGTGCCACCAGTGATTTTGGAGCGGGAGGGCTCTTGGGTGAGCAGTTCTTC
TRBJ1-2 | once | TRBV4-1 | TRBD1 | CASSQPRQGTNYGYTF | TGCGCCAGCAGCCAACCGCGACAGGGAACTAACTATGGCTACACCTTC
TRBJ1-2 | . | TRBV19 | TRBD1 | CASSIAQGAYGYTF | TGTGCCAGTAGTATAGCCCAGGGGGCTTATGGCTACACCTTC